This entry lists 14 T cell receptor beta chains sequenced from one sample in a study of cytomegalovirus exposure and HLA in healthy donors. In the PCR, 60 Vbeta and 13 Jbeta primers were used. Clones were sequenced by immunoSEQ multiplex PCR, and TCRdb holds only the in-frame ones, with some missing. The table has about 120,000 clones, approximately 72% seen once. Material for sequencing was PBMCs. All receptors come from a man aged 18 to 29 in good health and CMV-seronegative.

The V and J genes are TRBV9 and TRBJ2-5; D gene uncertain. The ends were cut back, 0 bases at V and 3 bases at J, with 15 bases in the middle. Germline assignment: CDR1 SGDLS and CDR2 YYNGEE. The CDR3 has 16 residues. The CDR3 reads CASSVGTLIGEETQYF. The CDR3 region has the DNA TGTGCCAGCAGCGTAGGAACTTTAATAGGAGAAGAGACCCAGTACTTC. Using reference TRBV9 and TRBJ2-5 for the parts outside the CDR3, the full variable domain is DSGVTQTPKHLITATGQRVTLRCSPRSGDLSVYWYQQSLDQGLQFLIQYYNGEERAKGNILERFSAQQFPDLHSELNLSSLELGDSALYFCASSVGTLIGEETQYFGPGTRLLVL.

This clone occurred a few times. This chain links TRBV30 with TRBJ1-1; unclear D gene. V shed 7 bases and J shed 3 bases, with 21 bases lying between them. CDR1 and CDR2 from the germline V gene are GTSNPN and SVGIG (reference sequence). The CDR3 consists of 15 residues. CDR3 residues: CASTSIWRSDTEAFF. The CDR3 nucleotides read TGTGCCTCGACTTCGATATGGCGGTCCGACACTGAAGCTTTCTTT.

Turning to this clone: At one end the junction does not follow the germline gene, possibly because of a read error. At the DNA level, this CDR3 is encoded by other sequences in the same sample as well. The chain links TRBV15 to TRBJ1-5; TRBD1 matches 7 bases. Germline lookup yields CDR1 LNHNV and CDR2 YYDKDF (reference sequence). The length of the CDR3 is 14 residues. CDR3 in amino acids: CATNPTGNHQPQHF. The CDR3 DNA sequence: TGCGCCACCAACCCGACAGGGAACCATCAGCCCCAGCATTTT.

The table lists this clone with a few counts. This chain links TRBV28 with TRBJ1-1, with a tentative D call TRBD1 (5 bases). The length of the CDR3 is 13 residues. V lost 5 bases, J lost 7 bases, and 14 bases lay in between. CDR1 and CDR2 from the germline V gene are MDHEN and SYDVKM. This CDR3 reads CASSPLRQIEAFF. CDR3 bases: TGTGCCAGCAGTCCCCTTAGACAGATTGAAGCTTTCTTT. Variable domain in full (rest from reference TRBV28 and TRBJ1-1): DVKVTQSSRYLVKRTGEKVFLECVQDMDHENMFWYRQDPGLGLRLIYFSYDVKMKEKGDIPEGYSVSREKKERFSLILESASTNQTSMYLCASSPLRQIEAFFGQGTRLTVV.

CDR3 nucleotides: TGTGCCAGCAGACTAGCGGGAGCGTACGAGCAGTACTTC. Its protein product is CASRLAGAYEQYF. This chain links TRBV2 with TRBJ2-7; the match to TRBD2 covers 11 bases. Germline assignment: CDR1 SNHLY and CDR2 FYNNEI. This CDR3 comprises 13 residues. J was trimmed by 4 bases and V by 6 bases; bases with no gene match: 2.

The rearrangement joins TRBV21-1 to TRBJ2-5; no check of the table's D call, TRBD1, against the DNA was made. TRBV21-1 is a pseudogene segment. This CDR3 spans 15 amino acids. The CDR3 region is CASSSRQTHGGTQYF. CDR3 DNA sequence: TGTGCCAGCAGCAGTCGACAGACACATGGCGGGACCCAGTACTTC.

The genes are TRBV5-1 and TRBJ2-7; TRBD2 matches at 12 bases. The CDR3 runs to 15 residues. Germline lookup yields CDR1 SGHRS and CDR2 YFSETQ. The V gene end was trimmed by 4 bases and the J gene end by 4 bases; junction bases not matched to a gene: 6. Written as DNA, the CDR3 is TGCGCCAGCAGCCCGACTAGCGGGAGCGGTTACGAGCAGTACTTC. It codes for CASSPTSGSGYEQYF.

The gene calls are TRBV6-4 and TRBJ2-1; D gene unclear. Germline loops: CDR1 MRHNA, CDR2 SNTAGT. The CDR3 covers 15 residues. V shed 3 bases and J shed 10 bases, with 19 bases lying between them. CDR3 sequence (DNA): TGTGCCAGCAGTGAAAGAGCGACCTCACCCGACGAGCAGTTCTTC. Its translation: CASSERATSPDEQFF.

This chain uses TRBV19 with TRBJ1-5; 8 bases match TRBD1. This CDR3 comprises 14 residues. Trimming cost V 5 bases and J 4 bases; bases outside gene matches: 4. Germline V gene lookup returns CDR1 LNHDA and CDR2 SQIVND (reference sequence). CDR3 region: CASSYRDRNQPQHF. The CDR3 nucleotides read TGTGCCAGTAGTTACCGGGACAGGAATCAGCCCCAGCATTTT.

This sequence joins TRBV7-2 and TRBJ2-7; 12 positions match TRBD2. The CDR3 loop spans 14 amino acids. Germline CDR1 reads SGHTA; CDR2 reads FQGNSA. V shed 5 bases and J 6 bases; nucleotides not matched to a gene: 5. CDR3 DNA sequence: TGTGCCAGCAGCCCGACTAGCGGGAGAGGCGAGCAGTACTTC. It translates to CASSPTSGRGEQYF.

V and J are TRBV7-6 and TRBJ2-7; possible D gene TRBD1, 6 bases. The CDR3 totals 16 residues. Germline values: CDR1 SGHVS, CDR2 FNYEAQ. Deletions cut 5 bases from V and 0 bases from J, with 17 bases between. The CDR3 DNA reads TGTGCCAGCAGCCCATGGCGAGGGACATCCTCCTACGAGCAGTACTTC. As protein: CASSPWRGTSSYEQYF.

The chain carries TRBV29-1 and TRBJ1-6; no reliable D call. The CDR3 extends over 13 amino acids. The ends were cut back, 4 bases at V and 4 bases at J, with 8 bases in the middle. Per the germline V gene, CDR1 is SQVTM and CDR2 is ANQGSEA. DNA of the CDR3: TGCAGCGTTGCTCAGAATTATAATTCACCCCTCCACTTT. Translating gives CSVAQNYNSPLHF.

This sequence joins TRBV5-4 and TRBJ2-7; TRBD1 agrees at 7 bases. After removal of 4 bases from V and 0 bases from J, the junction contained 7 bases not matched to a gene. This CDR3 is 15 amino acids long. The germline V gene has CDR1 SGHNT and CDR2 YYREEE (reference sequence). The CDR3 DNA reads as TGTGCCAGCAGCCCCGGGACAGTAAACTCCTACGAGCAGTACTTC. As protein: CASSPGTVNSYEQYF. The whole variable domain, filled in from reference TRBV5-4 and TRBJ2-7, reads ETGVTQSPTHLIKTRGQQVTLRCSSQSGHNTVSWYQQALGQGPQFIFQYYREEENGRGNFPPRFSGLQFPNYSSELNVNALELDDSALYLCASSPGTVNSYEQYFGPGTRLTVT.

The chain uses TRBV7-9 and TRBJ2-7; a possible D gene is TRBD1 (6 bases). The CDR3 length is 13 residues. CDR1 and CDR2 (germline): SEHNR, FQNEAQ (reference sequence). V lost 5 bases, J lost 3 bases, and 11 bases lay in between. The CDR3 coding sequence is TGTGCCAGCAGCCCGCAGGGGTTCTACGAGCAGTACTTC. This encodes CASSPQGFYEQYF.